This T cell receptor (beta chain) stems from a study of T cell responses to AZD1222 COVID-19 vaccine. Findings and limits, study-wide: CD4 TCRs linked to vaccination spanned spike, dominating at 160-218 and 743-854.

The table came from immunoSEQ multiplex PCR; TCRdb's copy has only in-frame clones and leaves some out. The sample gives around 83,000 clones, 90% of which show up once; approximately 5% is in the top ten. This clone has only a few counts. Its cognate antigen is unknown. The TCR sequence derives from an adult who received the AZD1222 COVID-19 vaccine. Sequences were derived from peripheral blood, sampled 28 days after the second AZD1222 dose.

The CDR3 DNA is TGTGCCAGCAGCCCCAGACAGTTCTCAGATACGCAGTATTTT. Residues: CASSPRQFSDTQYF. The chain uses TRBV7-2 and TRBJ2-3; weak D call: TRBD1 (5 bases). Germline lookup yields CDR1 SGHTA and CDR2 FQGNSA. With 5 bases removed from V and 4 bases from J, the gap between germline ends came to 13 bases. The CDR3 totals 14 residues.